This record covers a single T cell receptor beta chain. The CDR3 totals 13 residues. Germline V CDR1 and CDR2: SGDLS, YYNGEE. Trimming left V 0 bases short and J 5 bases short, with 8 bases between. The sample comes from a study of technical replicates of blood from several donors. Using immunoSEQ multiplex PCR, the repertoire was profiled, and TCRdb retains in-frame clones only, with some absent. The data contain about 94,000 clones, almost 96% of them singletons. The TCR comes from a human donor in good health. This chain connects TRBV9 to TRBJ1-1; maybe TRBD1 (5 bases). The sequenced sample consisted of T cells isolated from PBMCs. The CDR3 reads CASSVVGVTEAFF. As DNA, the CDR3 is TGTGCCAGCAGCGTAGTAGGGGTGACTGAAGCTTTCTTT.